This T cell receptor beta chain was sequenced during a study of shared clonotypes between healthy human individuals. The length of the CDR3 is 15 residues. In germline, CDR1 is LNHDA, CDR2 SQIVND (reference sequence). The junction had 8 bases not matched to a gene; V was cut back by 6 bases and J by 5 bases. About this clone: As yet, its antigen is unknown.

The data were produced by immunoSEQ multiplex PCR, yet TCRdb's version contains in-frame clones alone and is incomplete. Of approximately 2,000,000 clones listed, approximately 92% were seen once; the top ten hold 1.5% to 2%. Naivety among CD8 cells was defined by CD45RO negativity and positive CCR7 selection, thereby excluding terminally differentiated effector memory CD45RA+ cells. Findings and caveats of the study: The sharing of about 5.3% of naive CD4 clonotypes was seen across a handful of donors. Large depth notwithstanding, sorted-subset sequencing proved incomplete by rarefaction.

Input material: naive CD8+ T cells from PBMCs. This TCR was recovered from a young man in good health. Some clones in this sample may be carry-over from other donors' samples. This rearrangement joins TRBV19 to TRBJ2-7, with TRBD1 matching over 12 bases. CDR3 protein: CASRAGTGGFHEQYF. In DNA, the CDR3 is TGTGCCAGTAGGGCCGGGACAGGGGGCTTCCACGAGCAGTACTTC. Together with reference TRBV19 and TRBJ2-7, the CDR3 gives the full variable domain: DGGITQSPKYLFRKEGQNVTLSCEQNLNHDAMYWYRQDPGQGLRLIYYSQIVNDFQKGDIAEGYSVSREKKESFPLTVTSAQKNPTAFYLCASRAGTGGFHEQYFGPGTRLTVT.